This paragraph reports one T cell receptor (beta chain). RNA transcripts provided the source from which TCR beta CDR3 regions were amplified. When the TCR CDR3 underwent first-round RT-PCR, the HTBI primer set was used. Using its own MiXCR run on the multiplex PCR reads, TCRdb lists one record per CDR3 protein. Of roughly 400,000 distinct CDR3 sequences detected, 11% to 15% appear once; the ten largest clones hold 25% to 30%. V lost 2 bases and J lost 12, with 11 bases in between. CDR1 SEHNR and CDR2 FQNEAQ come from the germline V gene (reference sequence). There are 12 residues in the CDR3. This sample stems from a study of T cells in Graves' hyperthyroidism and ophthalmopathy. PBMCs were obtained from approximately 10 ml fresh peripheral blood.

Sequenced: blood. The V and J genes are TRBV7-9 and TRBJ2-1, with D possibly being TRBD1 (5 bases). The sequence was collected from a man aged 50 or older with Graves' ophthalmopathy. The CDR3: CASSLKTEGQFF. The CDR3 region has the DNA TGTGCCAGCAGCTTAAAGACAGAAGGGCAGTTCTTC.